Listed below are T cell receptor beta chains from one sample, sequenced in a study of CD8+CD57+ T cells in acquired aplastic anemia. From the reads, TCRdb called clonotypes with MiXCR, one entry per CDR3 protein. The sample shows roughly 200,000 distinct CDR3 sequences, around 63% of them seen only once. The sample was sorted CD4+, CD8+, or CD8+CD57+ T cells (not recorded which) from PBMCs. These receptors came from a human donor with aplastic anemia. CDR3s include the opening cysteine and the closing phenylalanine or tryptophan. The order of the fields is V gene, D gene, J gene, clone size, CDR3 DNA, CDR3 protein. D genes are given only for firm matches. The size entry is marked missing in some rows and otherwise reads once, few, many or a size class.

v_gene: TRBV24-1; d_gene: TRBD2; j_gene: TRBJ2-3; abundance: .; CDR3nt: TGTGCCACCAGTGACCCAAGCGGGGGGGCCACAGATACGCAGTATTTT; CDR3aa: CATSDPSGGATDTQYF
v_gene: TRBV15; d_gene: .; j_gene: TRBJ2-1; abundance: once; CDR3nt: TGTGCCACCAGCAGCAGACAGGTCTTCAATGAGCAGTTCTTC; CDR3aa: CATSSRQVFNEQFF
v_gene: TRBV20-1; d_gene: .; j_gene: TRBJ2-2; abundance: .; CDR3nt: TGCAGTGCTAGGCGGTTGGGGGGCAGGTCCGGGGAGCTGTTTTTT; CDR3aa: CSARRLGGRSGELFF
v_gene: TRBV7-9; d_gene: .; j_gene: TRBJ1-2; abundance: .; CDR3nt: TGTGCCAGCAGCGGAACAATACTCGGGCAGGATGGCTACACCTTC; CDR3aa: CASSGTILGQDGYTF
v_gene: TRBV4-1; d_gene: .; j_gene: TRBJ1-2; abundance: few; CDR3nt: TGCGCCAGCAGCCAAGATAGTTACGGCTACACCTTC; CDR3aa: CASSQDSYGYTF
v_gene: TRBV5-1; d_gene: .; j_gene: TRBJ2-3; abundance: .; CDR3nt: TGCGCCAGCAGCCCCGGGGGCAGAGATACGCAGTATTTT; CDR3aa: CASSPGGRDTQYF
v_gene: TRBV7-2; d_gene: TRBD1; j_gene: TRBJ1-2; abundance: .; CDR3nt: TGTGCCAGCAGTTCCCAGGGGGTGTCTTTCTATGGCTACACCTTC; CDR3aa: CASSSQGVSFYGYTF
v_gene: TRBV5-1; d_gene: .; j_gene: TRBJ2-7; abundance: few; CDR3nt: TGCGCCAGCAGCGGGGGGCTAGCGGACCCGTCCTCCTACGAGCAGTACTTC; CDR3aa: CASSGGLADPSSYEQYF
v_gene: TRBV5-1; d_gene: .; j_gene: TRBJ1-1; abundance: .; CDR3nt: TGTGCCAGCAGCTCACAGGCCCTCACTGAAGCTTTCTTT; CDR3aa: CASSSQALTEAFF
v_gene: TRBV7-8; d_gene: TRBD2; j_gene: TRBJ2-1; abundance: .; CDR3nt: TGTGCCAGCAGCTTAGCTAGGGCGACTAGCGGGGGGGCCGGTGAGCAGTTCTTC; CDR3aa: CASSLARATSGGAGEQFF
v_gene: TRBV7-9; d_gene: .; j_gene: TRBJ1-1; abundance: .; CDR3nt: TGTGCCAGCAGCTCCTGGAGGGGAGCTTTCTTT; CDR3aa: CASSSWRGAFF
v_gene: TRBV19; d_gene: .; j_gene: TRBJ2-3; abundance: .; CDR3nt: TGTGCCAGTAGTAATTACAGGAGCACAGATACGCAGTATTTT; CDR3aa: CASSNYRSTDTQYF
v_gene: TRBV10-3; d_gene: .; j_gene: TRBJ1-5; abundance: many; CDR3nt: TGTGCCATCCCCGAAGGGCCACACAGGGGCAATCAGCCCCAGCATTTT; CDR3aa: CAIPEGPHRGNQPQHF
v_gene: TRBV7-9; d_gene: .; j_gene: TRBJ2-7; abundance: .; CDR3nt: TGTGCCAGCAGTTCCCTTTCGGGGCCCACCTACGAGCAGTACTTC; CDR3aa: CASSSLSGPTYEQYF
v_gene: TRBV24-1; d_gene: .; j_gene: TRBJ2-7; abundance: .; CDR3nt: TGTGCCACCAGTCGGCAGGACTCCTACGAGCAGTACTTC; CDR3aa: CATSRQDSYEQYF
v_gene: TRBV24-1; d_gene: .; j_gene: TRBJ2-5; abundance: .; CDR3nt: TGTGCCACCAGTGATCCGTCGTCGGGCAGGATCGAGACCCAGTACTTC; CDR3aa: CATSDPSSGRIETQYF
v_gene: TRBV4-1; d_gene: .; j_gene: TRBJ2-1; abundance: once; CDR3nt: TGCGCCAGCAGCCAAGGGTTAATCAGTGGTCAGGGCAATGAGCAGTTCTTC; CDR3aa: CASSQGLISGQGNEQFF
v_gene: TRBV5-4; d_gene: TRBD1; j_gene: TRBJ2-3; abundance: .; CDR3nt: TGTGCCAGCAGAGGGGGGGGACAGGGTACGCAGTATTTT; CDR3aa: CASRGGGQGTQYF
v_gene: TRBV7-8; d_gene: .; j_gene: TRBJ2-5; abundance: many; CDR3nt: TGTGCCAGCAGCTTAGTGCCGGGCGAGACCCAGTACTTC; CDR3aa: CASSLVPGETQYF
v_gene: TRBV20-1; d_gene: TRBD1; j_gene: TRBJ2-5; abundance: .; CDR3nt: TGCAGTGCCAGTGAACTTGGACAGGGGCTAACGGAGACCCAGTACTTC; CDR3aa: CSASELGQGLTETQYF
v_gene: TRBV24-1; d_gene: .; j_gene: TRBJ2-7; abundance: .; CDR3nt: TGTGCCACCAGTGATAGCGTCGAGCAGTACTTC; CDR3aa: CATSDSVEQYF
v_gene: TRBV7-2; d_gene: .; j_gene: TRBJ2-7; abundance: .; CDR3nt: TGTGCCAGCAGTGAATACCAGACTCCTTCCTACGAGCAGTACTTC; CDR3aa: CASSEYQTPSYEQYF
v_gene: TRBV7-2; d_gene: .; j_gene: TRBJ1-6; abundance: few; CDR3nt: TGTGCCAGCAGCTTACCAGGGGTTGGATCACCCCTCCACTTT; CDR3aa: CASSLPGVGSPLHF
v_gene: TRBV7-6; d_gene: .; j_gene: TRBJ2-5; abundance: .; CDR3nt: TGTGCCAGCAGCTTTGGACCCTCCCCCCAGGAGACCCAGTACTTC; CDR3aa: CASSFGPSPQETQYF
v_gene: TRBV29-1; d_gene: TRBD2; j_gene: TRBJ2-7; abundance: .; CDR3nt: TGCAGCGTTGAAGATCCTAGCGGGGGGAACCAATTC; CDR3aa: CSVEDPSGGNQF
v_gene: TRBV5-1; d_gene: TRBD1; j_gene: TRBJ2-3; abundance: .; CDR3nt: TGCGCCAGCAGCCCGGACAGGGTCTCAGATACGCAGTATTTT; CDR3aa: CASSPDRVSDTQYF
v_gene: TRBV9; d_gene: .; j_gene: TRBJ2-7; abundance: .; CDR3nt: TGCGCCAGCAGCCCACAGGGTAACGACTACGAGCAGTACTTC; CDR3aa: CASSPQGNDYEQYF
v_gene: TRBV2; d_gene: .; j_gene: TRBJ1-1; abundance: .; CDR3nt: TGTGCCAGCAGTGAAGAATTTAGGGCCACTGAAGCTTTCTTT; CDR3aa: CASSEEFRATEAFF